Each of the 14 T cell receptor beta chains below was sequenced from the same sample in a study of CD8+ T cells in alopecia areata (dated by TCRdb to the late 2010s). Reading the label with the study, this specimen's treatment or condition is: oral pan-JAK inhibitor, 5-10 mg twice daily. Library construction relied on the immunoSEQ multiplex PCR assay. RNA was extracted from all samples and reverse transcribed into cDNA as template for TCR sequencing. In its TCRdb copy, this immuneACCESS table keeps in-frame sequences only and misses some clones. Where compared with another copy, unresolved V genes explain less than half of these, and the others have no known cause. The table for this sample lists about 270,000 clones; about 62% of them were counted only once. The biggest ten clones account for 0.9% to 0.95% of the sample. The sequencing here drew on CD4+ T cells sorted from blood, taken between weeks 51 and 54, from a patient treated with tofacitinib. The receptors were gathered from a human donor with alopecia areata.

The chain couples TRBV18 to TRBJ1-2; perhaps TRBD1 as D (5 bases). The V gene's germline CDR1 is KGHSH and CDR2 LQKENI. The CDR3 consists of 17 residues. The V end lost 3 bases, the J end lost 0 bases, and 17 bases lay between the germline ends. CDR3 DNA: TGTGCCAGCTCACCGGAGCGTGGGGCGCACACTAACTATGGCTACACCTTC. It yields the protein CASSPERGAHTNYGYTF.

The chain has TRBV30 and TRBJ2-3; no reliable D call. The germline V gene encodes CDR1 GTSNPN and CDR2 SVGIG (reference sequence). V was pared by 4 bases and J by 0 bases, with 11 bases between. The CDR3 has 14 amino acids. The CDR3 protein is CAWKPGISTDTQYF. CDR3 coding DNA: TGTGCCTGGAAGCCGGGTATAAGCACAGATACGCAGTATTTT.

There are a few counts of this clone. The CDR3 protein is CASGESGANNEQFF. Written as DNA, the CDR3 is TGTGCCTCCGGAGAGTCGGGGGCGAACAATGAGCAGTTCTTC. The gene calls are TRBV6-6 and TRBJ2-1; D might be TRBD1 or TRBD2, each matching 6 bases. This CDR3 has 14 residues. Trimming left V 11 bases short and J 5 bases short, with 19 bases between. Germline V gene lookup returns CDR1 MNHNY and CDR2 SVGAGI (reference sequence).

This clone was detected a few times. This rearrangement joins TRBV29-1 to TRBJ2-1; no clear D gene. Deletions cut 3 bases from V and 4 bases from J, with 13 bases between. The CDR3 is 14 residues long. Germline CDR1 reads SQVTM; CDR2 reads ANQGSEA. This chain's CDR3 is CSVDLETEYNEQFF. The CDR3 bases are TGCAGCGTTGACCTGGAGACGGAATACAATGAGCAGTTCTTC.

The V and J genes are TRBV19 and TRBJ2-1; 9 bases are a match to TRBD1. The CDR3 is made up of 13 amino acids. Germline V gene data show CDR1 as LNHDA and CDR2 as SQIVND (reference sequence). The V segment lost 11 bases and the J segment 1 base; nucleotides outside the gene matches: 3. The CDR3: CASGTGSYNEQFF. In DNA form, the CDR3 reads TGTGCCTCCGGGACAGGGTCCTACAATGAGCAGTTCTTC.

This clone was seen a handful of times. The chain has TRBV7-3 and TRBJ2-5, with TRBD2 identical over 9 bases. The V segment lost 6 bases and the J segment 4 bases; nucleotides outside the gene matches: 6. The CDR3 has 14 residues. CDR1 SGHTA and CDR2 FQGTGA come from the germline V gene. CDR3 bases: TGTGCCAGCAGGGGACCGGGACTAGCAGAGACCCAGTACTTC. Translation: CASRGPGLAETQYF. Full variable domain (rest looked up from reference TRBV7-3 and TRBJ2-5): GAGVSQTPSNKVTEKGKYVELRCDPISGHTALYWYRQSLGQGPEFLIYFQGTGAADDSGLPNDRFFAVRPEGSVSTLKIQRTERGDSAVYLCASRGPGLAETQYFGPGTRLLVL.

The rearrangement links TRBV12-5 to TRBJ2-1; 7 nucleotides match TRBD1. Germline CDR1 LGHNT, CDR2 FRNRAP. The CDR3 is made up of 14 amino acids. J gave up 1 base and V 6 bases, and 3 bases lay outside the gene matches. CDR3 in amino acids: CASGGTVSYNEQFF. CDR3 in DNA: TGTGCTAGTGGAGGGACAGTATCCTACAATGAGCAGTTCTTC.

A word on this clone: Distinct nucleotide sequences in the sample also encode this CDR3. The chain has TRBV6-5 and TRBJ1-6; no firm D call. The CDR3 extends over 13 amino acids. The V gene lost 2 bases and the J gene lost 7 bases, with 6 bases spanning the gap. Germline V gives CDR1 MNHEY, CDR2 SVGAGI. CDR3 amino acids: CASSYDPNSPLHF. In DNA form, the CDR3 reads TGTGCCAGCAGTTACGATCCGAATTCACCCCTCCACTTT.

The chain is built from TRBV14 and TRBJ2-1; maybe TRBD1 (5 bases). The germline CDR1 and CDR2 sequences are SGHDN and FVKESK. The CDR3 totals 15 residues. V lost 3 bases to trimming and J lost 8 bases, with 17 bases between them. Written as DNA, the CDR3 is TGTGCCAGCAGCCACGGCAGGGTGAACCGCTATGAGCAGTTCTTC. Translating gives CASSHGRVNRYEQFF.

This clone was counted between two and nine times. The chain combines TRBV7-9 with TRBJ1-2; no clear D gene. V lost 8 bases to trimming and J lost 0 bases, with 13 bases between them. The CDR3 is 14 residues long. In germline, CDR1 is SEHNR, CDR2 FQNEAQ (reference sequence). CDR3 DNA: TGTGCCAGCGCCCCCGTAGTCACTAACTATGGCTACACCTTC. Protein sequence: CASAPVVTNYGYTF.

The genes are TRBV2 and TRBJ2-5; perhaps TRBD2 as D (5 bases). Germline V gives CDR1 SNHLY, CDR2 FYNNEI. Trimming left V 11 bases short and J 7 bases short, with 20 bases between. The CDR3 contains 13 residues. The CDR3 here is CAGTPNSGGTQYF. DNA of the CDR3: TGTGCCGGCACCCCCAACAGCGGCGGGACCCAGTACTTC.

The CDR3 here is CAWRGLFYTEAFF. Written as DNA, the CDR3 is TGTGCCTGGAGGGGGCTGTTCTACACTGAAGCTTTCTTT. The chain joins TRBV30 to TRBJ1-1, with a tentative D call TRBD1 (5 bases). V lost 3 bases and J lost 3, with 11 bases in between. The CDR3 sequence is 13 residues long. Germline V lookup: CDR1 GTSNPN, CDR2 SVGIG (reference sequence).

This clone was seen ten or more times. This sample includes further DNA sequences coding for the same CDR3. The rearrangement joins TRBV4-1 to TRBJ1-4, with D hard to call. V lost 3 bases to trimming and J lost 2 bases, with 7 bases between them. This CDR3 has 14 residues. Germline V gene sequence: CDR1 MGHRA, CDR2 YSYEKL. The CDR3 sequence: CASSQRRTNEKLFF. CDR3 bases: TGCGCCAGCAGCCAGAGACGCACTAATGAAAAACTGTTTTTT.

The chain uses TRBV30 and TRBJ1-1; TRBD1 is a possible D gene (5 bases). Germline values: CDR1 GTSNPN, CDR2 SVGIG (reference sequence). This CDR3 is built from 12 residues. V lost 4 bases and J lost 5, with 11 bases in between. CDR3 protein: CAWKGDRTEAFF. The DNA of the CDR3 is TGTGCCTGGAAAGGGGATCGTACTGAAGCTTTCTTT.